This TCR beta chain appears in the sequencing data of a study of cytomegalovirus exposure and HLA in healthy donors. At the level of the study: Of the donors genotyped, approximately 430 in all, about 81% fell in the Caucasian-associated ancestry cluster. Regarding the study as a whole: A missense variant in DCLRE1C was later tied to TCR beta V- and J-gene trimming.

The CDR3 runs 14 residues. Germline-derived CDR1 and CDR2 are SGHRS and YFSETQ. V was shortened by 5 bases and J by 1 base, with 12 bases between the two germline ends. About this clone: The antigen remains unidentified.

PCR amplification relied on 60 Vbeta primers (plus 13 Jbeta primers). Some clones are missing from TCRdb's copy, which holds only in-frame ones; the method was immunoSEQ multiplex PCR. The data contain over 150,000 clones, 60% to 85% of them singletons. This clonotype was sampled from a woman aged 45-65 years in good health and CMV-seropositive. The chain recombines TRBV5-1 with TRBJ1-1, with TRBD1 as a possible D gene (6 bases). The material sequenced was PBMCs. The CDR3 here is CASRRWTANTEAFF. CDR3 DNA: TGCGCCAGCAGAAGATGGACAGCGAACACTGAAGCTTTCTTT.